The T cell receptor beta chain under discussion was sequenced for a study of T cells in Graves' hyperthyroidism and ophthalmopathy. Study conclusions and caveats: Among clonotypes expanded in thyroid above 0.001, most were also found in blood.

This CDR3 region has 13 residues. Germline CDR1 is SGHRS and CDR2 is YFSETQ. The V end lost 4 bases, the J end lost 5 bases, and 12 bases lay between the germline ends. Duration under 3 months, a NOSPECS grade of at least 4, and a Clinical Activity Score of at least 3 characterized the ophthalmopathy patients. More than 9.5 ml fresh peripheral blood yielded the PBMCs. RNA transcripts served as the template for amplifying TCR beta CDR3 regions. Carried out on the TCR CDR3, a first-round RT-PCR used the HTBI primer set. TCRdb re-called the multiplex PCR reads with MiXCR, one entry per CDR3 protein. The sample has hundreds of thousands of distinct CDR3 sequences, 20% seen once. As regards this clonotype: The antigen remains undetermined.

The chain employs TRBV5-1 and TRBJ1-2; D not certain. Sequenced sample: blood. The source of this sequence is a man in his forties with Graves' ophthalmopathy. The CDR3 is CASSPREDYGYTF. DNA of the CDR3: TGCGCCAGCAGCCCCCGGGAGGATTATGGCTACACCTTC.